The present T cell receptor (beta chain) was sequenced within a study of somatic mutations in cytotoxic T cells in rheumatoid arthritis. Methods used by the authors: Patient-derived CD8+ clones with a size above 1% showed rare matches to published virus-specific TCRB sequences. Profiling relied on immunoSEQ multiplex PCR, and the TCRdb table lists in-frame clones only, not all of them. The V and J calls and the clone size are those of that table, but D and trimming were determined from the DNA. The sample carries around 7,000 clones, 75% to 90% recorded once. Broader study findings: In rheumatoid arthritis patients, the slight underrepresentation of TRBV07 was not adjusted for multiple comparisons.

Points on this clone: Its antigen is still unknown.

The CDR3 has 15 residues. The V gene end was trimmed by 5 bases and the J gene end by 7 bases; junction bases not matched to a gene: 10. The germline CDR1 and CDR2 sequences are MGHRA and YSYEKL. The chain links TRBV4-1 to TRBJ1-5, with 8 nucleotides matching TRBD1. This receptor was obtained from a woman in her 70s with rheumatoid arthritis. The sample taken for sequencing was CD8+ T cells sorted from blood. The CDR3 sequence is CASSFGQGAWQPQHF. In nucleotides, the CDR3 is TGCGCCAGCAGCTTTGGACAGGGCGCATGGCAGCCCCAGCATTTT.